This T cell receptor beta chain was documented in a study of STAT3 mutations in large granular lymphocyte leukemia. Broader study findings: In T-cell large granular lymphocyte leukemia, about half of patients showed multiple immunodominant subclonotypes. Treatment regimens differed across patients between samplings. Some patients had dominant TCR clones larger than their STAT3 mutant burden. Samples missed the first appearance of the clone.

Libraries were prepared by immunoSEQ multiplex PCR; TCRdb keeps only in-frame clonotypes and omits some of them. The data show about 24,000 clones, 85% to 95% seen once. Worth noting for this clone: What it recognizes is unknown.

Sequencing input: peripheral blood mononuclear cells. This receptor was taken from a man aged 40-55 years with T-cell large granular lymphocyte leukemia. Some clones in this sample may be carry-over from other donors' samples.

CDR3 nucleotide sequence: TGTGCCAGCAGTGACCGGACAGGGGATGAAAAACTGTTTTTT. Translation gives CASSDRTGDEKLFF. The rearrangement joins TRBV6-6 to TRBJ1-4, with TRBD1 identical over 9 bases. V lost 5 bases, J lost 6 bases, and 4 bases stayed unmatched. There are 14 residues in the CDR3. Germline V gene lookup returns CDR1 MNHNY and CDR2 SVGAGI (reference sequence).